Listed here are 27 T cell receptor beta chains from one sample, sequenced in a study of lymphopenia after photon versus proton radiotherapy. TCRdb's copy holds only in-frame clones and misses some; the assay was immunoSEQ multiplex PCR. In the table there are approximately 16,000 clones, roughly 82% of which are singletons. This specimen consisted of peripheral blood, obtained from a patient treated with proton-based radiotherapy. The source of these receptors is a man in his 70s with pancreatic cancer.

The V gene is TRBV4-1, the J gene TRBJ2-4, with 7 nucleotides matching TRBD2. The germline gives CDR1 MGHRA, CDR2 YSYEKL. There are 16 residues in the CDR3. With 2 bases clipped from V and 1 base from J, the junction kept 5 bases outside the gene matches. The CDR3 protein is CASSQWDGRAKNIQYF. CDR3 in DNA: TGCGCCAGCAGCCAATGGGACGGGAGGGCCAAAAACATTCAGTACTTC.

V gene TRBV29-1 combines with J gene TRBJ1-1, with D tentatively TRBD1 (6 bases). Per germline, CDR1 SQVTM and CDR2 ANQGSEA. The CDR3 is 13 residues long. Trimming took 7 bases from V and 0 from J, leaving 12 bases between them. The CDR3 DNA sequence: TGCAGCGACGCGACAGGCTTGAACACTGAAGCTTTCTTT. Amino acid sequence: CSDATGLNTEAFF. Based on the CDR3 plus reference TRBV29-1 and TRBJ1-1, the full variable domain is SAVISQKPSRDICQRGTSLTIQCQVDSQVTMMFWYRQQPGQSLTLIATANQGSEATYESGFVIDKFPISRPNLTFSTLTVSNMSPEDSSIYLCSDATGLNTEAFFGQGTRLTVV.

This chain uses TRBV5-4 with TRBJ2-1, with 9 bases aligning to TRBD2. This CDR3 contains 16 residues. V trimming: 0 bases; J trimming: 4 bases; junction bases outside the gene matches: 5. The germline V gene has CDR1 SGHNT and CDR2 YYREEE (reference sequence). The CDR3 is CASSLGGLAVYNEQFF. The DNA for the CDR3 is TGTGCCAGCAGCTTGGGGGGACTAGCAGTATACAATGAGCAGTTCTTC.

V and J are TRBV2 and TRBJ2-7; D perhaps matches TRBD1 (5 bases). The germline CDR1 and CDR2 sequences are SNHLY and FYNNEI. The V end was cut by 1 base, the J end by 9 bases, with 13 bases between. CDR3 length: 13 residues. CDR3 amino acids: CASSEEGRGRQYF. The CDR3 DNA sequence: TGTGCCAGCAGTGAAGAAGGAAGGGGTCGGCAGTACTTC. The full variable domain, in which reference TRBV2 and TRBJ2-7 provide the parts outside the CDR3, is EPEVTQTPSHQVTQMGQEVILRCVPISNHLYFYWYRQILGQKVEFLVSFYNNEISEKSEIFDDQFSVERPDGSNFTLKIRSTKLEDSAMYFCASSEEGRGRQYFGPGTRLTVT.

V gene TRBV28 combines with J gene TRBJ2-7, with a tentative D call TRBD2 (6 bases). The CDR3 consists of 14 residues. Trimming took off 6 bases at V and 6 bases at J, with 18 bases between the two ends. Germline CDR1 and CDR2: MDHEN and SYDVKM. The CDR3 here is CASSIQVPRGEQYF. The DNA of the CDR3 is TGTGCCAGCAGCATACAAGTCCCGCGGGGCGAGCAGTACTTC.

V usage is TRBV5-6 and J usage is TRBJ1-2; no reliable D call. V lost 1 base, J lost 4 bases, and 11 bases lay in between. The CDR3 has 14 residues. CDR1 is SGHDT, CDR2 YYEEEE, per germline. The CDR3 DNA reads TGTGCCAGCAGCTTGAAAACGGAGCGCTATGGCTACACCTTC. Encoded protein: CASSLKTERYGYTF.

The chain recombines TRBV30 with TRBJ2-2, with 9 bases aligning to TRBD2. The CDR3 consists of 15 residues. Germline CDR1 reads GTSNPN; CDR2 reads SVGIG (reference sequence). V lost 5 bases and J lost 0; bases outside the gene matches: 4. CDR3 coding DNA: TGTGCCTGGGATCTAGCGGGGTCGAACACCGGGGAGCTGTTTTTT. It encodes CAWDLAGSNTGELFF.

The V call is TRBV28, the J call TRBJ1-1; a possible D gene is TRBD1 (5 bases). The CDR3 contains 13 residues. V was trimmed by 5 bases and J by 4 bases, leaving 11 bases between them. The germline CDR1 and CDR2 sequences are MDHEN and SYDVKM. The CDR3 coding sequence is TGTGCCAGCAGTCTCCGGGGGGTCACTGAAGCTTTCTTT. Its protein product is CASSLRGVTEAFF.

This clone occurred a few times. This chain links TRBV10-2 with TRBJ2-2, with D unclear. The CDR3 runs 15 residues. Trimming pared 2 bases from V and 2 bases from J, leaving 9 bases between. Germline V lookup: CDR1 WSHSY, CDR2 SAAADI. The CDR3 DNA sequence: TGCGCCAGCAGTGAGGGTCAGACTAACACCGGGGAGCTGTTTTTT. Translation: CASSEGQTNTGELFF.

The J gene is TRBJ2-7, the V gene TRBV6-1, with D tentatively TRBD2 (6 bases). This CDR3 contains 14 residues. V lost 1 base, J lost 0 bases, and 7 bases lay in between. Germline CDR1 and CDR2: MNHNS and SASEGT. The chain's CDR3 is CASSEVGSSYEQYF. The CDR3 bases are TGTGCCAGCAGTGAAGTCGGGAGCTCCTACGAGCAGTACTTC.

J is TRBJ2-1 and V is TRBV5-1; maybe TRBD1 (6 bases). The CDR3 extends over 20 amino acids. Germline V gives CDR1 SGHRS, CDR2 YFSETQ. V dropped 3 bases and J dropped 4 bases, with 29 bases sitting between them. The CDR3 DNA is TGCGCCAGCAGCTCCACCCCGGGACAAGATCCTGAATACGCGTACAATGAGCAGTTCTTC. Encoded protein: CASSSTPGQDPEYAYNEQFF.

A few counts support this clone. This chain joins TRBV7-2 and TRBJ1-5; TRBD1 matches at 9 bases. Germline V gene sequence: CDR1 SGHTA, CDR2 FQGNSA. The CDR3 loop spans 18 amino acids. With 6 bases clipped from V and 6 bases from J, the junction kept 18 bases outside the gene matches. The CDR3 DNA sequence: TGTGCCAGCAGTCGATATTACAGGGGGCAATGGGATTTTCAGCCCCAGCATTTT. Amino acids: CASSRYYRGQWDFQPQHF.

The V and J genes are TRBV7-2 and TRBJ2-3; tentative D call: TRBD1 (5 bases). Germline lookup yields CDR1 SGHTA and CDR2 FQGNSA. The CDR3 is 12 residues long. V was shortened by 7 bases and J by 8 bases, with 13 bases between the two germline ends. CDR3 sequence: CASNTGHSTQYF. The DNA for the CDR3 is TGTGCCAGCAACACAGGTCATAGTACGCAGTATTTT.

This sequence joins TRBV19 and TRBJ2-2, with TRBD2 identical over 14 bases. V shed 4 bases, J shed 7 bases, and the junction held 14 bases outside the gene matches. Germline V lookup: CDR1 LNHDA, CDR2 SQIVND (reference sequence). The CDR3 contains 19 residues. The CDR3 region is CASSTLWTSGRIRRGELFF. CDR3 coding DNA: TGTGCCAGTAGTACCCTCTGGACTAGCGGGAGGATTCGTCGCGGGGAGCTGTTTTTT.

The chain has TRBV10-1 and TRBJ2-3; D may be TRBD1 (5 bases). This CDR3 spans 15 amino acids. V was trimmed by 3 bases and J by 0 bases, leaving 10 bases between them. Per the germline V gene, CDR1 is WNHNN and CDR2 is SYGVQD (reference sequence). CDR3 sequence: CASSDRAISTDTQYF. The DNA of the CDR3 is TGCGCCAGCAGTGACAGGGCCATAAGCACAGATACGCAGTATTTT.

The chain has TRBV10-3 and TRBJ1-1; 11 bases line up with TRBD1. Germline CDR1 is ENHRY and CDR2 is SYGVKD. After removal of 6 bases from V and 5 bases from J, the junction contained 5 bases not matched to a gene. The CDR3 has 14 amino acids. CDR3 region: CAIRLGQGATEAFF. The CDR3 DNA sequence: TGTGCCATCAGGTTAGGACAGGGGGCTACTGAAGCTTTCTTT.

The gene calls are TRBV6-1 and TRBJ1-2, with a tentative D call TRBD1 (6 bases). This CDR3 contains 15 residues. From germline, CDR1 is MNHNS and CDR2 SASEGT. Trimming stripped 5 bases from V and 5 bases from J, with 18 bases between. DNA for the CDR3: TGTGCCAGCAGTACTCCGTTGGGGGCGGGATATGGCTACACCTTC. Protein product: CASSTPLGAGYGYTF.

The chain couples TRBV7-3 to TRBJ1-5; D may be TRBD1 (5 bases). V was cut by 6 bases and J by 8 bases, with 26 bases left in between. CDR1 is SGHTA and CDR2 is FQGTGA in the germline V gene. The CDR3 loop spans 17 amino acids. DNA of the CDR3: TGTGCCAGCAGACCAAAGCTTATGTGGAGGGGAACGAAGCCCCAGCATTTT. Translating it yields CASRPKLMWRGTKPQHF.

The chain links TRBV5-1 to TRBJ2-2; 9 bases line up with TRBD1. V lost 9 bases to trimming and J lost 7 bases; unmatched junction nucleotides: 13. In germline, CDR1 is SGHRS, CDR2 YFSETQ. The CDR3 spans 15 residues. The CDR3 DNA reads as TGCGCCACCAGAGGTACAGGGGGCGCGATCGGGGAGCTGTTTTTT. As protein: CATRGTGGAIGELFF.

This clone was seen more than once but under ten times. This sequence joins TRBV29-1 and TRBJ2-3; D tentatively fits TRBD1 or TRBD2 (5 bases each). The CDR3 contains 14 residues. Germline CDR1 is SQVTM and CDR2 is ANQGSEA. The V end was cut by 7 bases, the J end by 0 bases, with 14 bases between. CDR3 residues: CSAEAGASTDTQYF. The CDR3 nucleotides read TGCAGCGCTGAGGCCGGGGCTAGCACAGATACGCAGTATTTT.

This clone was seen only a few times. The CDR3 sequence: CASSHPDRGVYF. CDR3 sequence (DNA): TGTGCCAGCAGCCATCCCGACCGCGGGGTCTACTTC. J is TRBJ2-7 and V is TRBV4-2; TRBD2 is a possible D gene (6 bases). The CDR3 loop spans 12 amino acids. V was clipped by 3 bases and J by 13 bases, with 16 bases between them. The germline CDR1 and CDR2 sequences are LGHNA and YNFKEQ.

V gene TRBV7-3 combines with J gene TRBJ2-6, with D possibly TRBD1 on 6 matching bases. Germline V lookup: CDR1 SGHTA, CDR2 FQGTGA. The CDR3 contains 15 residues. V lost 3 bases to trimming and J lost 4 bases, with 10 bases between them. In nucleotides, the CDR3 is TGTGCCAGCAGCTTGGACAGTCGCGGGGCCAACGTCCTGACTTTC. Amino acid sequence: CASSLDSRGANVLTF.

The CDR3 sequence: CAWSVGTWGPGNTIYF. The CDR3 nucleotides are TGTGCCTGGAGTGTTGGAACTTGGGGCCCTGGAAACACCATATATTTT. The genes are TRBV30 and TRBJ1-3; D is possibly TRBD1 (5 bases). This CDR3 spans 16 amino acids. Trimming removed 0 bases from V and 2 bases from J, with 14 bases in between. The germline V gene encodes CDR1 GTSNPN and CDR2 SVGIG (reference sequence).

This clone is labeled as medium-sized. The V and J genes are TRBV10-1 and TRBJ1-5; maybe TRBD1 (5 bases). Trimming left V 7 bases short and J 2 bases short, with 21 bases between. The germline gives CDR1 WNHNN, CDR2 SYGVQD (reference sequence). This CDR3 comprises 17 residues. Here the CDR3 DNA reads TGCGCCAGCACCCCCGAACAGGTCAGGGCGGGCAATCAGCCCCAGCATTTT. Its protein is CASTPEQVRAGNQPQHF.

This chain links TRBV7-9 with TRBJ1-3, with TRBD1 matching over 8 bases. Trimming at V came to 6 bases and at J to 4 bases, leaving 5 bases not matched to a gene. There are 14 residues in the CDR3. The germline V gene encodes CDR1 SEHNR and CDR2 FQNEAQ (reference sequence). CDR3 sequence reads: CASRPRTGGNTIYF. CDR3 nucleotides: TGTGCCAGCAGACCCAGGACAGGGGGAAACACCATATATTTT.

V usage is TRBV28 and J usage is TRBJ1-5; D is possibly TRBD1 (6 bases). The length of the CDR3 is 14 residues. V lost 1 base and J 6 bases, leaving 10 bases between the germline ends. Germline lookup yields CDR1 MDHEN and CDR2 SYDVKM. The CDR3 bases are TGTGCCAGCAGTTTATCAGGGGTTACTCAGCCCCAGCATTTT. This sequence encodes CASSLSGVTQPQHF.

DNA of the CDR3: TGTGCCAGCAGACCAACAGGGCGAGCAACTAATGAAAAACTGTTTTTT. Residues: CASRPTGRATNEKLFF. This chain joins TRBV28 and TRBJ1-4; possible D gene TRBD1, 6 bases. The CDR3 is 16 residues long. V was cut by 6 bases and J by 0 bases, with 14 bases left in between. Per the germline V gene, CDR1 is MDHEN and CDR2 is SYDVKM.